Listed here are 20 T cell receptor beta chains from one sample, sequenced in a study of blood T cell repertoires in COVID-19. This table comes from immunoSEQ multiplex PCR, and its TCRdb copy is limited to in-frame clones, with some not included. The sample yields approximately 330,000 clones, about 87% seen once. Sequences were obtained from peripheral blood. These receptors all stem from a man aged 25 to 45 with COVID-19, enrolled during active disease.

The chain joins TRBV7-3 to TRBJ2-3, with 8 bases identical to TRBD2. Trimming at V came to 5 bases and at J to 4 bases, leaving 5 bases not matched to a gene. CDR1 SGHTA and CDR2 FQGTGA come from the germline V gene. The CDR3 covers 14 residues. Here the CDR3 DNA reads TGTGCCAGCAGCCCGGGGGGGCAGGCAGATACGCAGTATTTT. Amino acid sequence: CASSPGGQADTQYF.

The V gene is TRBV7-6, the J gene TRBJ1-5; D perhaps matches TRBD1 (6 bases). V lost 5 bases, J lost 8 bases, and 16 bases lay in between. The CDR3 covers 14 residues. The germline gives CDR1 SGHVS, CDR2 FNYEAQ. The CDR3 DNA reads TGTGCCAGCAGCCTAGGACAGAAGGACAAGCCCCAGCATTTT. This sequence encodes CASSLGQKDKPQHF.

The chain recombines TRBV6-1 with TRBJ1-5; possibly TRBD1 for D (6 bases). The CDR3 covers 14 residues. The V gene lost 0 bases and the J gene lost 6 bases, with 9 bases spanning the gap. From germline, CDR1 is MNHNS and CDR2 SASEGT. The CDR3 DNA reads as TGTGCCAGCAGTGAAGCGGGAGGGGGTCAGCCCCAGCATTTT. As protein: CASSEAGGGQPQHF.

A single count supports this clone. The chain couples TRBV3-1 (or the pseudogene TRBV3-2) to TRBJ2-1, with 7 bases aligning to TRBD1. CDR1 is LGHDT and CDR2 is YNNKEL in the germline V gene (reference sequence). The J segment lost 0 bases and the V segment lost 4 bases, leaving 3 bases of the junction unmatched. The CDR3 has 15 residues. As DNA, the CDR3 is TGTGCCAGCAGCCTAGGACAGGTCTCCTACAATGAGCAGTTCTTC. This encodes CASSLGQVSYNEQFF.

This rearrangement joins TRBV7-7 to TRBJ2-7; the D gene is possibly TRBD1 (5 bases). Germline CDR1 is SSHAT and CDR2 is FNYEAQ (reference sequence). V lost 5 bases to trimming and J lost 6 bases, with 29 bases between them. The CDR3 runs to 18 residues. CDR3 sequence (DNA): TGTGCCAGCAGCCCTCCCCGCCAGGGCACCCCTCGAGTAGCCGAGCAGTACTTC. It encodes CASSPPRQGTPRVAEQYF.

The chain uses TRBV19 and TRBJ2-2; 10 bases align to TRBD1. The CDR3 has 15 amino acids. CDR1 and CDR2 (germline): LNHDA, SQIVND (reference sequence). J was trimmed by 3 bases and V by 7 bases; bases with no gene match: 5. CDR3 amino acids: CASNDRGRYTGELFF. CDR3 nucleotides: TGTGCCAGTAATGACAGGGGGCGTTACACCGGGGAGCTGTTTTTT.

The chain employs TRBV28 and TRBJ2-3; tentatively, D is TRBD1 (7 bases). Germline CDR1 is MDHEN and CDR2 is SYDVKM. CDR3 length equals 16 residues. The V gene lost 2 bases and the J gene lost 6 bases, with 18 bases spanning the gap. The CDR3 reads CASSLLGAGGKDTQYF. In DNA, the CDR3 is TGTGCCAGCAGTTTACTAGGGGCAGGGGGGAAGGATACGCAGTATTTT.

This clone was counted a few times. The V gene is TRBV3-1 (or the pseudogene TRBV3-2), the J gene TRBJ1-5; D is undetermined. The V end lost 0 bases, the J end lost 0 bases, and 9 bases lay between the germline ends. CDR1 is LGHDT, CDR2 YNNKEL, per germline (reference sequence). The CDR3 spans 16 residues. The CDR3 DNA follows: TGTGCCAGCAGCCAAGATGCGGGTTATAGCAATCAGCCCCAGCATTTT. Protein sequence: CASSQDAGYSNQPQHF.

The chain has TRBV7-2 and TRBJ2-3, with TRBD1 identical over 7 bases. Per germline, CDR1 SGHTA and CDR2 FQGNSA. This CDR3 is 13 amino acids long. V lost 5 bases and J lost 5; bases outside the gene matches: 4. In DNA form, the CDR3 reads TGTGCCAGCAGCATCTACAGGGGAGATACGCAGTATTTT. Translating gives CASSIYRGDTQYF.

The V call is TRBV3-1 (or the pseudogene TRBV3-2), the J call TRBJ1-4, with 9 nucleotides matching TRBD1. CDR1 is LGHDT and CDR2 is YNNKEL in the germline V gene (reference sequence). V trimming: 5 bases; J trimming: 11 bases; junction bases outside the gene matches: 9. CDR3 length: 14 residues. The CDR3 spells CASSEGQGLGKLFF. CDR3 DNA: TGTGCCAGCAGCGAGGGACAGGGCCTTGGGAAACTGTTTTTT.

The chain employs TRBV27 and TRBJ2-7; 11 bases match TRBD2. This CDR3 contains 14 residues. V lost 6 bases, J lost 5 bases, and 6 bases stayed unmatched. CDR1 is MNHEY and CDR2 is SMNVEV in the germline V gene (reference sequence). Here the CDR3 reads CASSASGRMNEQYF. Here the CDR3 DNA reads TGTGCCAGCAGCGCTAGCGGGAGGATGAACGAGCAGTACTTC.

The chain combines TRBV6-2 or TRBV6-3 with TRBJ1-1, with TRBD1 matching 9 bases. Germline lookup yields CDR1 MNHEY and CDR2 SVGEGT. The CDR3 covers 15 residues. The ends lost 5 bases at V and 1 base at J; junction bases unmatched: 5. The CDR3 reads CASSRPGQGNTEAFF. The CDR3 DNA is TGTGCCAGCAGTCGGCCGGGACAGGGGAACACTGAAGCTTTCTTT.

A note on this clone: Different DNA sequences within this sample yield the same CDR3. The CDR3 spells CASSSGQGNQPQHF. The DNA of the CDR3 is TGCGCCAGCAGCTCTGGACAGGGTAATCAGCCCCAGCATTTT. The rearrangement uses TRBV5-1 and TRBJ1-5; TRBD1 matches at 8 bases. Germline V CDR1 and CDR2: SGHRS, YFSETQ. Losses at the gene ends were 3 bases for V and 4 bases for J; bases not matched to a gene: 3. The CDR3 length is 14 residues.

This chain links TRBV7-9 with TRBJ1-1; tentative D call: TRBD1 (5 bases). The germline CDR1 and CDR2 sequences are SEHNR and FQNEAQ (reference sequence). Trimming cost V 8 bases and J 5 bases, with 15 bases left between them. This CDR3 is built from 13 residues. The CDR3 DNA sequence: TGTGCCAGCCTCCGCACAGGCGGAACTGAAGCTTTCTTT. Translated, it gives CASLRTGGTEAFF. Combining the CDR3 with reference TRBV7-9 and TRBJ1-1 gives the whole variable domain DTGVSQNPRHKITKRGQNVTFRCDPISEHNRLYWYRQTLGQGPEFLTYFQNEAQLEKSRLLSDRFSAERPKGSFSTLEIQRTEQGDSAMYLCASLRTGGTEAFFGQGTRLTVV.

The chain joins TRBV6-5 to TRBJ1-1; D possibly corresponds to TRBD1 (5 bases). Trimming took 0 bases from V and 3 from J, leaving 11 bases between them. The germline V gene has CDR1 MNHEY and CDR2 SVGAGI. CDR3 size: 15 residues. CDR3 bases: TGTGCCAGCAGTTACTCAGGCAGGGCGTACACTGAAGCTTTCTTT. Its translation: CASSYSGRAYTEAFF.

The chain recombines TRBV5-6 with TRBJ2-7, with 14 positions matching TRBD2. Germline V gene lookup returns CDR1 SGHDT and CDR2 YYEEEE. With 4 bases clipped from V and 2 bases from J, the junction kept 5 bases outside the gene matches. This CDR3 region has 16 residues. CDR3: CASSRLAGGITYEQYF. The CDR3 DNA follows: TGTGCCAGCAGCAGACTAGCGGGGGGGATCACCTACGAGCAGTACTTC.

The chain carries TRBV2 and TRBJ1-4, with TRBD1 matching over 8 bases. The germline gives CDR1 SNHLY, CDR2 FYNNEI. V lost 5 bases to trimming and J lost 8 bases; unmatched junction nucleotides: 10. CDR3 length: 15 amino acids. The CDR3 region has the DNA TGTGCCAGCAGTACTCGGACAGGGTCGCAAGAAAAACTGTTTTTT. It specifies CASSTRTGSQEKLFF.

This chain links TRBV2 with TRBJ2-7, with 8 bases identical to TRBD2. Trimming took 7 bases from V and 3 from J; bases not matched to a gene: 5. Per the germline V gene, CDR1 is SNHLY and CDR2 is FYNNEI. This CDR3 comprises 13 residues. DNA of the CDR3: TGTGCCAGCAACAGCGGGAGTCGCTACGAGCAGTACTTC. Translating gives CASNSGSRYEQYF.

This chain joins TRBV5-8 and TRBJ1-5, with D uncertain. This CDR3 has 14 residues. V was cut by 0 bases and J by 7 bases, with 11 bases left in between. CDR1 is SGHTS and CDR2 is YDEGEE in the germline V gene. The CDR3 DNA follows: TGTGCCAGCAGCTTGGCCGAGATGCGGCAGCCCCAGCATTTT. This translates into CASSLAEMRQPQHF.

J is TRBJ2-1 and V is TRBV18; D uncertain. Trimming took off 1 base at V and 4 bases at J, with 14 bases between the two ends. The CDR3 runs 16 residues. Germline-derived CDR1 and CDR2 are KGHSH and LQKENI. CDR3 loop: CASSPQPDNPYNEQFF. DNA for the CDR3: TGTGCCAGCTCACCACAGCCCGATAATCCATACAATGAGCAGTTCTTC.